This T cell receptor (beta chain) emerged from a study of blood T cell repertoires in COVID-19. Study summary: COVID-19 samples from acute and convalescent phases originated in the United States, Italy and Spain. T cells, B-cell-depleted T cells, or PBMCs provided the cDNA or gDNA that served as material.

Trimming removed 4 bases from V and 7 bases from J; junction bases left unmatched: 12. Germline CDR1 is LGHNA and CDR2 is YNFKEQ. The CDR3 runs 16 residues. In the authors' methods: Estimation of nucleated cell counts relied on the amplification of reference gene primers. Repertoires were generated with immunoSEQ multiplex PCR, while TCRdb's copy carries only in-frame clones and drops some. D and trimming come from the DNA, and the V and J calls and clone size come from that table. The data show about 240,000 clones, under 85% seen once. The sequence was collected from a man aged 25 to 40 who had recovered from COVID-19. The rearrangement links TRBV4-2 to TRBJ2-2; 7 positions match TRBD2. Sequenced sample: peripheral blood. CDR3 bases: TGTGCCAGCAGCCTTCAGCGGGGCATCAAGGTCGGGGAGCTGTTTTTT. Translated, it gives CASSLQRGIKVGELFF.